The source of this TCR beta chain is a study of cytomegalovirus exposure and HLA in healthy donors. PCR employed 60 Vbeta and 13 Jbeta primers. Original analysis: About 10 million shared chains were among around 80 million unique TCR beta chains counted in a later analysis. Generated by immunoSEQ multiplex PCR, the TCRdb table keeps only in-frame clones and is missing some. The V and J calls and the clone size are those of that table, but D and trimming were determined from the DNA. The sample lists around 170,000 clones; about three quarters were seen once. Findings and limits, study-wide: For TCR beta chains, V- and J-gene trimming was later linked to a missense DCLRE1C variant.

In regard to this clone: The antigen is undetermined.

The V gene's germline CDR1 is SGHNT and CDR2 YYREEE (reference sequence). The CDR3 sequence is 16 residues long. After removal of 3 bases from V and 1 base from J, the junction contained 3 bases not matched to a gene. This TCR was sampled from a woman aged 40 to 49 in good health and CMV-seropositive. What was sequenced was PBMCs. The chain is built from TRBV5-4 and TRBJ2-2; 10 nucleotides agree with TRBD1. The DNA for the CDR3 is TGTGCCAGCAGCTCCCGGGACAGGGGGAACACCGGGGAGCTGTTTTTT. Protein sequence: CASSSRDRGNTGELFF.